Each of the 6 T cell receptor beta chains below was sequenced from the same sample in a study of blood T cells in healthy people across ages. The second PCR ran about 7 to 12 cycles with a sample-barcoded 5' primer and J-beta primers. TCRdb used MiXCR to reprocess the 5' RACE reads, holding one entry per CDR3 protein. The table includes 780,000 or so distinct CDR3 sequences, approximately 25% detected once. The same sample was also studied in work on T cells of mothers and their children.

The sample consisted of blood. The receptors stem from a boy between 5 and 17 years old in good health.

The J gene is TRBJ2-1, the V gene TRBV29-1; 7 bases fit TRBD2. Germline V gene data show CDR1 as SQVTM and CDR2 as ANQGSEA. The CDR3 covers 13 residues. After removal of 7 bases from V and 9 bases from J, the junction contained 12 bases not matched to a gene. CDR3 sequence: CSAPRDYSGEQFF. The CDR3 DNA reads as TGCAGCGCCCCTAGGGACTACTCCGGTGAGCAGTTCTTC.

With regard to this clonotype: A read error may account for a junction end that differs from germline. This chain links TRBV5-1 with TRBJ2-3; possible D gene TRBD2, 5 bases. There are 16 residues in the CDR3. Germline loops: CDR1 SGHRS, CDR2 YFSETQ. The CDR3 protein is CASSLVRGSSTDTQYF. The CDR3 DNA sequence: TGCGCCAGCAGCTTAGTACGAGGATCTAGCACAGATACGCAGTACTTT. Full variable domain (remainder filled in from reference TRBV5-1 and TRBJ2-3): KAGVTQTPRYLIKTRGQQVTLSCSPISGHRSVSWYQQTPGQGLQFLFEYFSETQRNKGNFPGRFSGRQFSNSRSEMNVSTLELGDSALYLCASSLVRGSSTDTQYFGPGTRLTVL.

This clonotype was detected a few times. V and J are TRBV12-3 or TRBV12-4 and TRBJ1-1, with D perhaps matching TRBD1 (5 bases). The CDR3 extends over 12 amino acids. V lost 2 bases and J 8 bases, leaving 9 bases between the germline ends. This CDR3 is CASSLLRQEAFF. The CDR3 DNA is TGTGCCAGCAGTTTACTAAGACAGGAAGCTTTCTTT.

The V gene is TRBV7-2, the J gene TRBJ2-1; 7 bases agree with TRBD1. The DNA end is more similar to TRBJ2-5, so the J call may be wrong. The CDR3 loop spans 15 amino acids. The germline V gene has CDR1 SGHTA and CDR2 FQGNSA. CDR3 sequence reads: CASSLELGGVETQYF. The CDR3 region has the DNA TGTGCCAGCAGCTTAGAGCTAGGGGGCGTGGAGACCCAGTACTTC.

There are a few counts of this clonotype. The CDR3 reads CASSRGQGGHNEQFF. DNA of the CDR3: TGTGCCAGCAGTAGGGGACAGGGAGGGCACAATGAGCAGTTCTTC. The J gene is TRBJ2-1, the V gene TRBV6-5; 9 bases match TRBD1. Germline CDR1 and CDR2: MNHEY and SVGAGI. Trimming at V came to 5 bases and at J to 5 bases, leaving 7 bases not matched to a gene. The CDR3 runs to 15 residues.

This chain connects TRBV21-1 to TRBJ2-7; the table's D call, TRBD1, was not checked against the DNA. TRBV21-1 is described as a pseudogene. The CDR3 totals 16 residues. The CDR3 DNA is TGTGCCAGCAGCAAAAGTTGGCAGGGGCCCCTGTACGAGCAGTACTTC. Protein: CASSKSWQGPLYEQYF.